This record covers a single T cell receptor beta chain. Some clones are missing from TCRdb's copy, which holds only in-frame ones; the method was immunoSEQ multiplex PCR. The sample lists roughly 250,000 clones, 80% to 95% occurring once. This specimen belongs to a study of blood T cell repertoires in COVID-19. This CDR3 contains 15 residues. The germline gives CDR1 SGHTA, CDR2 FQGTGA. J gave up 1 base and V 5 bases, and 3 bases lay outside the gene matches. Material: peripheral blood. The chain recombines TRBV7-3 with TRBJ2-2; 8 bases fit TRBD2. The sequence was obtained from a man aged 25 to 40 with COVID-19, enrolled during active disease. CDR3 in DNA: TGTGCCAGCAGCCTAAGCGGGGGGAACACCGGGGAGCTGTTTTTT. Its translation is CASSLSGGNTGELFF.